This T cell receptor beta chain is from a study of T cell responses to AZD1222 COVID-19 vaccine. Overall study findings and caveats: Epitopes outside B.1.351 and B.1.1.7 mutated regions reportedly drew nearly half of spike TCRs. There were mostly white British donors and more females than males, and clonal diversity was possibly underestimated. Increases in Spike-specific TCR breadth and depth were seen after two AZD1222 doses.

CDR3 length equals 14 residues. CDR1 and CDR2 from the germline V gene are SGHNT and YYREEE (reference sequence). V lost 2 bases to trimming and J lost 6 bases; unmatched junction nucleotides: 4. Generated by immunoSEQ multiplex PCR, the TCRdb table keeps only in-frame clones and is missing some. Here the sample spans about 130,000 clones, 92% being singletons. Details on this clone: Its antigen is currently unknown.

The sample in question was peripheral blood, obtained on day 0 of AZD1222 vaccination. The rearrangement uses TRBV5-4 and TRBJ2-3; 9 nucleotides line up with TRBD2. This receptor was taken from an adult in good health. The CDR3 here is CASSFRTSEDTQYF. In DNA form, the CDR3 reads TGTGCCAGCAGCTTTAGGACTAGCGAGGATACGCAGTATTTT.